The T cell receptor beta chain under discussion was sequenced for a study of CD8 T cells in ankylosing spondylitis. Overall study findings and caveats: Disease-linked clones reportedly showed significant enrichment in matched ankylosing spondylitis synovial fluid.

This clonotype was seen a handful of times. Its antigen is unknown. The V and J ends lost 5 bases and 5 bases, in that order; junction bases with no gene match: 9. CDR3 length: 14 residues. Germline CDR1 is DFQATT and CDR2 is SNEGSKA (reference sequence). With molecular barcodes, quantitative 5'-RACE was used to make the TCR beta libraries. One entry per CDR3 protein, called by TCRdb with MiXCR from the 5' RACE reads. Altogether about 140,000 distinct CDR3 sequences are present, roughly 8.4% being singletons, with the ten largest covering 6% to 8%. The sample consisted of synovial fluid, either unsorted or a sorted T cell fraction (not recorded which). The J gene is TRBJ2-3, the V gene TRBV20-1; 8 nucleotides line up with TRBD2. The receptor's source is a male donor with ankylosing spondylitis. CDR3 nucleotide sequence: TGCAGTGCTGAAAATAGCGGGGTGGGAGATACGCAGTATTTT. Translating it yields CSAENSGVGDTQYF.